The rows below give T cell receptor beta chains drawn from one sample of a study of PD-1 blockade in classical Hodgkin lymphoma. Clones were sequenced by immunoSEQ multiplex PCR, and TCRdb holds only the in-frame ones, with some missing. The table has more than 40,000 clones, about 80% seen once. The sample consisted of peripheral blood mononuclear cells (PBMCs), taken before the fourth cycle of nivolumab. These receptor sequences come from a human donor with classical Hodgkin lymphoma. Each CDR3 is given with its conserved first and last residue. Each record gives: D gene, V gene, J gene, clone size, CDR3 DNA, CDR3 protein. D genes are given only for firm matches. Size tells how often a clone was seen (once, few, many) or the class of an expanded clone, and some rows leave it out.

D: -
V: TRBV19
J: TRBJ1-2
size: -
DNA: TGTGCCAGTAGTATAAGACGTCCACTCTATGGCTACACCTTC
CDR3: CASSIRRPLYGYTF

D: -
V: TRBV2
J: TRBJ1-6
size: -
DNA: TGTGCCAGCAGTGAATCTTCACCCCTCCACTTT
CDR3: CASSESSPLHF

D: -
V: TRBV28
J: TRBJ1-4
size: -
DNA: TGTGCTAGCAGTTTGAGTTATGAAAAACTGTTTTTT
CDR3: CASSLSYEKLFF

D: -
V: TRBV4-1
J: TRBJ2-3
size: -
DNA: TGCGCCAGCAGCCAAGCAGATACGCAGTATTTT
CDR3: CASSQADTQYF

D: TRBD1
V: TRBV10-2
J: TRBJ1-5
size: -
DNA: TGCGCCAGCAGCCACCGGACAGGACTATATCAGCCCCAGCATTTT
CDR3: CASSHRTGLYQPQHF

D: TRBD2
V: TRBV9
J: TRBJ2-1
size: -
DNA: TGTGCCAGCAGCACCCGGACTAGCGGGGAGACTGAGCAGTTCTTC
CDR3: CASSTRTSGETEQFF

D: -
V: TRBV4-3
J: TRBJ2-5
size: -
DNA: TGCGCCAGCAGCCAAATATCACAGGCGGAGACCCAGTACTTC
CDR3: CASSQISQAETQYF

D: TRBD1
V: TRBV27
J: TRBJ1-1
size: -
DNA: TGTGCCAGCAGTTGGACAGGGGTCACTGAAGCTTTCTTT
CDR3: CASSWTGVTEAFF

D: -
V: TRBV4-2
J: TRBJ1-5
size: few
DNA: TGTGCCAGCAGCCCCGCCCAAGCGAAGGGAAATGTGGGAGATAGCAATCAGCCCCAGCATTTT
CDR3: CASSPAQAKGNVGDSNQPQHF

D: TRBD2
V: TRBV2
J: TRBJ2-5
size: -
DNA: TGTGCCAGCAGGGCCCGGACTAGCGGGGGGGAGACCCAGTACTTC
CDR3: CASRARTSGGETQYF

D: TRBD1
V: TRBV7-2
J: TRBJ1-2
size: -
DNA: TGTGCCAGCAGCTTAGGGCTGTGGGGACGGACCGGGACAGCCTATGGCTACACCTTC
CDR3: CASSLGLWGRTGTAYGYTF

D: -
V: TRBV6-5
J: TRBJ2-7
size: -
DNA: TGTGCCAGCAGCCGATTGGACGAGCAGTACTTC
CDR3: CASSRLDEQYF

D: TRBD2
V: TRBV4-3
J: TRBJ2-5
size: -
DNA: TGCGCCAGCAGCCAAGATGAGGCAGTAGCGGGGGGCCCTATTCAAGAGACCCAGTACTTC
CDR3: CASSQDEAVAGGPIQETQYF

D: TRBD1
V: TRBV5-1
J: TRBJ2-7
size: -
DNA: TGCGCCAGCAGCCGCGCGCCGGGACAGGGGGTAAGCGAGCAGTACTTC
CDR3: CASSRAPGQGVSEQYF

D: TRBD2
V: TRBV4-2
J: TRBJ2-4
size: -
DNA: TGTGCCAGCAGCCTCCTGACTAGCGGGAGTGTCATTCAGTACTTC
CDR3: CASSLLTSGSVIQYF

D: -
V: TRBV2
J: TRBJ1-1
size: -
DNA: TGTGCCAGCAGTGTGAGCGGGGCGGACACTGAAGCTTTCTTT
CDR3: CASSVSGADTEAFF

D: -
V: TRBV7-2
J: TRBJ2-5
size: -
DNA: TGTGCCAGCAGCTCGCAGGGATTTGGAGAGACCCAGTACTTC
CDR3: CASSSQGFGETQYF

D: TRBD2
V: TRBV19
J: TRBJ2-7
size: -
DNA: TGTGCCAGTAGAAGGACCTCTGGTCCGGGGGGCTACGAGCAGTACTTC
CDR3: CASRRTSGPGGYEQYF

D: -
V: TRBV7-6
J: TRBJ1-5
size: -
DNA: TGTGCCAGCAGCTTAGTGCCGGGGGGCGGTGGTCAGCCCCAGCATTTT
CDR3: CASSLVPGGGGQPQHF

D: -
V: TRBV5-4
J: TRBJ2-5
size: once
DNA: TGTGCCAGCAGCCCGGTGGGGGTCCAAGAGACCCAGTACTTC
CDR3: CASSPVGVQETQYF

D: -
V: TRBV9
J: TRBJ2-3
size: -
DNA: TGTGCCAGCAGCGTAGACCCGACAGGCTTAAGCACAGATACGCAGTATTTT
CDR3: CASSVDPTGLSTDTQYF

D: -
V: TRBV6-5
J: TRBJ1-3
size: once
DNA: TGTGCCAGCAGCGTCAGGCCCTCTGGAAACACCATATATTTT
CDR3: CASSVRPSGNTIYF

D: TRBD1
V: TRBV6-6
J: TRBJ1-2
size: -
DNA: TGTGCCAGCAGTTCCGGACAGGGCCAAGGATATGGCTACACCTTC
CDR3: CASSSGQGQGYGYTF

D: -
V: TRBV5-1
J: TRBJ2-7
size: medium-sized
DNA: TGCGCCAGCAGCTTGGCGGGCGGTACCTACGAGCAGTACTTC
CDR3: CASSLAGGTYEQYF

D: TRBD2
V: TRBV11-3
J: TRBJ2-7
size: -
DNA: TGTGCCAGCAGCTTAGGAGGGCCGGGACTAGCGGGAGCCGAGCAGTACTTC
CDR3: CASSLGGPGLAGAEQYF

D: TRBD1
V: TRBV28
J: TRBJ1-5
size: -
DNA: TGTGCCAGCAGCGGTGGGACAGGGAATCAGCCCCAGCATTTT
CDR3: CASSGGTGNQPQHF

D: -
V: TRBV21-1
J: TRBJ1-5
size: few
DNA: TGTGCCAGCTCAAAACCCGGGGGGGCAGAGGGCAATCAGCCCCAGCATTTT
CDR3: CASSKPGGAEGNQPQHF